This T cell receptor beta chain was identified during a study of T cell repertoires in cytomegalovirus infection. Study-wide context: HLA-B-restricted CMV epitopes that are well studied, plus recently identified HLA-C-restricted ones, were used by the study. CMV infection plus the matching HLA type was flagged by public TCR beta signatures.

This clonotype was found once. Its matching antigen is unknown. The ends were cut back, 5 bases at V and 0 bases at J, with 3 bases in the middle. The CDR3 extends over 13 amino acids. Germline V gives CDR1 SGDLS, CDR2 YYNGEE. Study-wide results and limits: Of the TCR beta families, the public ones yielded a cumulative frequency that identified carriers of CMV plus the relevant HLA. Dominating the ex vivo response were HLA-C-restricted CMV-specific TCR beta clonotypes.

TCRdb processed the reads anew with MiXCR; each CDR3 protein has one entry. The sample carries 45,000 to 55,000 distinct CDR3 sequences, around 21% recorded once. The chain has TRBV9 and TRBJ2-6; no clear D. The origin of this receptor is a human donor in good health (CMV status not recorded). Some clones in this sample may be carry-over from other donors' samples. The sample consisted of CD8+ T cells from cultured PBMCs, taken from culture after CMV antigen stimulation. This CDR3 reads CASSSSGANVLTF. The CDR3 DNA sequence: TGTGCCAGCAGTAGCTCTGGGGCCAACGTCCTGACTTTC.